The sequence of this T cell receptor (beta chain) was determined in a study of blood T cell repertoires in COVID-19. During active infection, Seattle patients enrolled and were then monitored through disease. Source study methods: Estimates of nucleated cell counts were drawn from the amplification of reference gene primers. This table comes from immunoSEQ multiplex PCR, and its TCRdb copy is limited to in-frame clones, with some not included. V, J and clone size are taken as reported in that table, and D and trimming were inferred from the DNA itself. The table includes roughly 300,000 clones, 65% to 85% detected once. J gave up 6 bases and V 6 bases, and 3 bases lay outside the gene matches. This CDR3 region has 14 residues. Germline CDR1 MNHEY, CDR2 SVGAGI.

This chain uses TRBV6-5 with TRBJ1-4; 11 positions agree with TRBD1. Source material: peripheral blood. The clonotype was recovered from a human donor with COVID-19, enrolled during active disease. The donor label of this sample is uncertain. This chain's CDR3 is CASRDRGQDEKLFF. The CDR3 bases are TGTGCCAGCAGGGACAGGGGGCAGGATGAAAAACTGTTTTTT.